This T cell receptor (beta chain) appears in the sequencing data of a study of blood T cell repertoires in COVID-19. Here immunoSEQ multiplex PCR was the method, and the copy in TCRdb shows in-frame clones only, minus some. There are 250,000 to 300,000 clones in the sample; 70% to 85% occur only once, and 2.5% to 4% lies in the top ten. Germline lookup yields CDR1 SGHTS and CDR2 YDEGEE. The CDR3 runs to 16 residues. V lost 0 bases to trimming and J lost 3 bases, with 10 bases between them. Input material: peripheral blood. This chain connects TRBV5-8 to TRBJ2-6, with D possibly TRBD1 on 5 matching bases. The receptor was isolated from a woman at least 80 years old with acute or convalescent COVID-19. The DNA of the CDR3 is TGTGCCAGCAGCTTGGTAGGGGCGCGTGGGGCCAACGTCCTGACTTTC. It codes for CASSLVGARGANVLTF.